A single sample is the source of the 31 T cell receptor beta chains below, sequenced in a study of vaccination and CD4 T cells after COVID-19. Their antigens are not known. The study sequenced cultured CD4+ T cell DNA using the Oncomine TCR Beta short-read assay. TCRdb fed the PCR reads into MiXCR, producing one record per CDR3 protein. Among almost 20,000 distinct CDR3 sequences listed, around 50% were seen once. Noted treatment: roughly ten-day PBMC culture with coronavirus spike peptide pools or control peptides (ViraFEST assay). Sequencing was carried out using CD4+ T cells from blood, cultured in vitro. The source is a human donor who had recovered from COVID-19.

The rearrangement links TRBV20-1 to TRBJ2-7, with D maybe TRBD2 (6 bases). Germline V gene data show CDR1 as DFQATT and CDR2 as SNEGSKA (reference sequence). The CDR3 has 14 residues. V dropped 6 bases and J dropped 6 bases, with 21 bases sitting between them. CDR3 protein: CSALSGTAEVEQYF. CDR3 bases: TGCAGTGCCCTCTCCGGGACTGCGGAGGTCGAGCAGTACTTC.

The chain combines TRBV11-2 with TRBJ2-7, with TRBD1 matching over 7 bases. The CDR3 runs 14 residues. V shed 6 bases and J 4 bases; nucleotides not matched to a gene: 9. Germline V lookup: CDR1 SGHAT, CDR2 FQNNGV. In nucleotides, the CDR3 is TGTGCCAGCAGATCCCCGGGACAGAGTTACGAGCAGTACTTC. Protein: CASRSPGQSYEQYF.

The CDR3 nucleotides are TGTGCCAGCAGTTTTCTAGCGGGGAACTACGAGCAGTACTTC. As protein: CASSFLAGNYEQYF. J is TRBJ2-7 and V is TRBV27; 9 bases map to TRBD2. The germline V gene has CDR1 MNHEY and CDR2 SMNVEV (reference sequence). The CDR3 extends over 14 amino acids. Trimming cost V 3 bases and J 3 bases; bases outside gene matches: 3.

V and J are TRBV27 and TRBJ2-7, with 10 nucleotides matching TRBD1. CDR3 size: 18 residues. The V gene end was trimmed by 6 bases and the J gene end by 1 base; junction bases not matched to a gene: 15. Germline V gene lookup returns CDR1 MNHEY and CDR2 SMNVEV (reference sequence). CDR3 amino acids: CASSYTLTGTGVSYEQYF. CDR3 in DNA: TGTGCCAGCAGCTATACCCTTACCGGGACAGGGGTATCCTACGAGCAGTACTTC.

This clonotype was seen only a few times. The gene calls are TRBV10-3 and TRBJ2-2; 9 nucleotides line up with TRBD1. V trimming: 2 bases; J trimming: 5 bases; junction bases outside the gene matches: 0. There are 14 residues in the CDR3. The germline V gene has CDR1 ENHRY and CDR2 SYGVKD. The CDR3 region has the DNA TGTGCCATCAGTGAGGGGACAGGGACCGGGGAGCTGTTTTTT. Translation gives CAISEGTGTGELFF.

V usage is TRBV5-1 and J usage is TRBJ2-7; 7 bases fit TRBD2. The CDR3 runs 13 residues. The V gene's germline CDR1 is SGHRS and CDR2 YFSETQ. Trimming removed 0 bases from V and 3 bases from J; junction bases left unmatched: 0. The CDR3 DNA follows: TGCGCCAGCAGCTTGGTAGCGGGCTACGAGCAGTACTTC. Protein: CASSLVAGYEQYF.

This chain's CDR3 is CASSQDSRGPAFF. For the CDR3, the DNA is TGTGCCAGCAGCCAAGATTCCAGGGGGCCGGCTTTCTTT. The chain recombines TRBV3-1 with TRBJ1-1; 8 nucleotides line up with TRBD1. The trim removed 0 bases at V and 11 bases at J, leaving 5 bases unmatched. CDR3 size: 13 residues. CDR1 is LGHDT, CDR2 YNNKEL, per germline (reference sequence).

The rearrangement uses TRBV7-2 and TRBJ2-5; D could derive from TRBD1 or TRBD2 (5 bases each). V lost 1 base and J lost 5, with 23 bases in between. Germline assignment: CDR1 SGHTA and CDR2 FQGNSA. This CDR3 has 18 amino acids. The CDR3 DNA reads TGTGCCAGCAGCTTAGGCGCAGGGTCCGGGGTCGCCGTGGAGACCCAGTACTTC. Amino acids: CASSLGAGSGVAVETQYF. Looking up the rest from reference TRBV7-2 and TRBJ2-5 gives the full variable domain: GAGVSQSPSNKVTEKGKDVELRCDPISGHTALYWYRQSLGQGLEFLIYFQGNSAPDKSGLPSDRFSAERTGGSVSTLTIQRTQQEDSAVYLCASSLGAGSGVAVETQYFGPGTRLLVL.

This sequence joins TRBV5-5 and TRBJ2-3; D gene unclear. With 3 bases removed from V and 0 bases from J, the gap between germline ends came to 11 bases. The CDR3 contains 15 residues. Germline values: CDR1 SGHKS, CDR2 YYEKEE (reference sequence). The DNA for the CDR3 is TGTGCCAGCAGCTCTAGGGCCATTAGCACAGATACGCAGTATTTT. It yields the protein CASSSRAISTDTQYF.

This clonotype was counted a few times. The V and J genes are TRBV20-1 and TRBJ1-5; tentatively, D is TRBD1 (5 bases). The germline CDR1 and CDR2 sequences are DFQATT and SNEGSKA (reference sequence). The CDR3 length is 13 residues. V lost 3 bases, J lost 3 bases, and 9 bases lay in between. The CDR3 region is CSASRVNNQPQHF. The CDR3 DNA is TGCAGTGCTAGCAGGGTCAACAATCAGCCCCAGCATTTT.

CDR3: CASSESVGGLYEQYF. CDR3 DNA: TGCGCCAGCAGTGAGTCGGTAGGGGGACTTTACGAGCAGTACTTC. The chain combines TRBV10-2 with TRBJ2-7; tentatively, D is TRBD1 or TRBD2 (6 bases each). V was cut by 0 bases and J by 4 bases, with 13 bases left in between. From germline, CDR1 is WSHSY and CDR2 SAAADI. CDR3 length equals 15 residues.

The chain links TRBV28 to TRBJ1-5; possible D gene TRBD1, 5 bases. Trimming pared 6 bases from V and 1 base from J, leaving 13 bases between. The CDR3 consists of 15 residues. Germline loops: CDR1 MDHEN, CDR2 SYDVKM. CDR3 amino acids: CASSPTENSNQPQHF. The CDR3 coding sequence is TGTGCCAGCAGCCCGACAGAAAACAGCAATCAGCCCCAGCATTTT.

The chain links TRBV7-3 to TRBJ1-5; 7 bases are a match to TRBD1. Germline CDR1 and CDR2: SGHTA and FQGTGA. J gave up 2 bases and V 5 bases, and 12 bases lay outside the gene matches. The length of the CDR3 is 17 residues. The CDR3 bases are TGTGCCAGCAGCCAACAGGGGACGACTCATGGCAATCAGCCCCAGCATTTT. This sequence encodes CASSQQGTTHGNQPQHF.

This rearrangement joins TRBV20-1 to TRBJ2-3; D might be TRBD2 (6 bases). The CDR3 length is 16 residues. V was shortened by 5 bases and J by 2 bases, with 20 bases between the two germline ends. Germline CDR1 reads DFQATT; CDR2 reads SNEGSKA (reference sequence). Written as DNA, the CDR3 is TGCAGTGCTGGTCTCAAGGCGGGACCCCTCACAGATACGCAGTATTTT. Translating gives CSAGLKAGPLTDTQYF.

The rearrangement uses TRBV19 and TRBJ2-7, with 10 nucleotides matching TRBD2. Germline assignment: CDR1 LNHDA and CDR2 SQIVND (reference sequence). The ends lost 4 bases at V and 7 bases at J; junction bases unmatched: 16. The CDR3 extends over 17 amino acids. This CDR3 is CASSRASGRRGLSEQYF. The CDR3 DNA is TGTGCCAGTAGTAGGGCTAGCGGGAGAAGAGGATTGAGTGAGCAGTACTTC.

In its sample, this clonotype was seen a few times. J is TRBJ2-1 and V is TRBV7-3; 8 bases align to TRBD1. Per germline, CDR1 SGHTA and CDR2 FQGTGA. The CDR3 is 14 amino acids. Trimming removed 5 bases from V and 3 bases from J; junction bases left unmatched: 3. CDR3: CASSPGQGYNEQFF. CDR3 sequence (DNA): TGTGCCAGCAGCCCCGGACAGGGCTACAATGAGCAGTTCTTC.

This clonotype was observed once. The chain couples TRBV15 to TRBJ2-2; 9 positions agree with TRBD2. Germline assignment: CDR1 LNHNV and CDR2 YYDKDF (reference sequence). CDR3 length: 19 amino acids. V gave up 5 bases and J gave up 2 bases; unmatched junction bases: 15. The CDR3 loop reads CATSSPPHAGGLNTGELFF. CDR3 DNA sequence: TGTGCCACCAGCTCCCCACCCCACGCGGGGGGGCTTAACACCGGGGAGCTGTTTTTT.

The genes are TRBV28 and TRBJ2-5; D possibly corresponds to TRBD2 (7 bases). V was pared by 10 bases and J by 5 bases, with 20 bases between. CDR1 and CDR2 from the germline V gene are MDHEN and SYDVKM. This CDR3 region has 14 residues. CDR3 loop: CATRGATRGETQYF. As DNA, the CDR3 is TGTGCCACCCGGGGGGCCACCCGGGGGGAGACCCAGTACTTC.

CDR3 residues: CSVTRDYNEQFF. The CDR3 DNA follows: TGCAGTGTAACGCGGGACTACAATGAGCAGTTCTTC. The rearrangement links TRBV20-1 to TRBJ2-1; D may be TRBD2 (6 bases). Germline lookup yields CDR1 DFQATT and CDR2 SNEGSKA (reference sequence). The CDR3 is 12 amino acids. The V end lost 7 bases, the J end lost 3 bases, and 10 bases lay between the germline ends.

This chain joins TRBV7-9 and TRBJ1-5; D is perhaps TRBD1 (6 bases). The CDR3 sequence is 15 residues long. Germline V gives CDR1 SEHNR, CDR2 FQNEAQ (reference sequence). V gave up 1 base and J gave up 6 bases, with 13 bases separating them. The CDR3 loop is CASSLGSGDGQPQHF. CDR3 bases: TGTGCCAGCAGCTTAGGTTCAGGGGATGGTCAGCCCCAGCATTTT.

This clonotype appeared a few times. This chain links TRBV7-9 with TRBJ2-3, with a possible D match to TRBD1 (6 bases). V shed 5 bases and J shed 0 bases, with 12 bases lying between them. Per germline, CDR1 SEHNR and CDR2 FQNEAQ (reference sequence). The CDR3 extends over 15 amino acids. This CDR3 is CASSADRPSTDTQYF. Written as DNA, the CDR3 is TGTGCCAGCAGCGCGGACAGACCAAGCACAGATACGCAGTATTTT.

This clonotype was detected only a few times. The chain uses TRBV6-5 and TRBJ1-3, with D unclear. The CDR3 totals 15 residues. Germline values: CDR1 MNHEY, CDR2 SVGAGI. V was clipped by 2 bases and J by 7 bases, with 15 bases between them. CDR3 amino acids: CASSYREGSWNTIYF. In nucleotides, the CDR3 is TGTGCCAGCAGTTACCGGGAAGGGAGTTGGAACACCATATATTTT.

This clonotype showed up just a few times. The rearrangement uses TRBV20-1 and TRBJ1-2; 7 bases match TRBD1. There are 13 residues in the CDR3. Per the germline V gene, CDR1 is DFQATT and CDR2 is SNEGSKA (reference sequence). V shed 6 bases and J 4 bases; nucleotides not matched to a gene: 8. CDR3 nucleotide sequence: TGCAGTGCGCCAGAAGGGGGCATCTATGGCTACACCTTC. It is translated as CSAPEGGIYGYTF.

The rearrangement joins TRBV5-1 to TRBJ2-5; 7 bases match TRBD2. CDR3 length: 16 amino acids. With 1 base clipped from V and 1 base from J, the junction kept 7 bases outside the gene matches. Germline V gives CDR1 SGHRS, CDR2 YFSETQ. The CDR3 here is CASSLSASGRQETQYF. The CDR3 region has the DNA TGCGCCAGCAGCTTGTCGGCTAGCGGCCGCCAAGAGACCCAGTACTTC.

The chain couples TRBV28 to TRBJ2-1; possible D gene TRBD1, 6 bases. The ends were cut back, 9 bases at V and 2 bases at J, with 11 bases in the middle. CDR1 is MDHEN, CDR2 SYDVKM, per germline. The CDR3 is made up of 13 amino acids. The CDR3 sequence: CASTGQPYNEQFF. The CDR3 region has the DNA TGTGCCAGTACGGGACAACCCTACAATGAGCAGTTCTTC. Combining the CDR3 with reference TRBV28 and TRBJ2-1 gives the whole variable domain DVKVTQSSRYLVKRTGEKVFLECVQDMDHENMFWYRQDPGLGLRLIYFSYDVKMKEKGDIPEGYSVSREKKERFSLILESASTNQTSMYLCASTGQPYNEQFFGPGTRLTVL.

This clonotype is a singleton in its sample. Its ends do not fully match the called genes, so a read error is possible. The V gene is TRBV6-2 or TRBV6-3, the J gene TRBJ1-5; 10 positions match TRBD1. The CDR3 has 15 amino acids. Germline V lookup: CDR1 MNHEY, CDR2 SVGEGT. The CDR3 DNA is TGTGCCAGCAGGCAGACAGGGGGCTACAATCAGCCCCAGCGTTTT. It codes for CASRQTGGYNQPQRF.

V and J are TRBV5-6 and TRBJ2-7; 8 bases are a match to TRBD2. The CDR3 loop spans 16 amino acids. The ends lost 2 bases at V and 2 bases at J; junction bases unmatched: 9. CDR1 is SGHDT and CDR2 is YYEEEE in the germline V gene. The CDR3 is CASSFWGGGPPYEQYF. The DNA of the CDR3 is TGTGCCAGCAGCTTTTGGGGCGGGGGGCCCCCCTACGAGCAGTACTTC.

CDR3 sequence (DNA): TGTGCCAGCAGCGTGGGGGGGGTTATTCAGACCAATCAGCCCCAGCATTTT. This gives the protein CASSVGGVIQTNQPQHF. The rearrangement uses TRBV12-3 or TRBV12-4 and TRBJ1-5; D perhaps matches TRBD1 (5 bases). Trimming pared 6 bases from V and 3 bases from J, leaving 21 bases between. There are 17 residues in the CDR3.

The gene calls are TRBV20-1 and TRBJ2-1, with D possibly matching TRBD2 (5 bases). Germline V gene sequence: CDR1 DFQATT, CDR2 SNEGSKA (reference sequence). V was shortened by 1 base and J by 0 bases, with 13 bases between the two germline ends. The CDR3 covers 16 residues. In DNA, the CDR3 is TGCAGTGCTAGAGTCCCGGTGGGAGACTCCTACAATGAGCAGTTCTTC. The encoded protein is CSARVPVGDSYNEQFF.

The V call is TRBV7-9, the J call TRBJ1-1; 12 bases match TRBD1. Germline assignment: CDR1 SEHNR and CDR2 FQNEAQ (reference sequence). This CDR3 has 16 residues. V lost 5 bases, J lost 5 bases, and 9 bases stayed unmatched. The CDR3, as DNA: TGTGCCAGCAGCCACGGGACAGGGGGCGCCCGAACTGAAGCTTTCTTT. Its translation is CASSHGTGGARTEAFF.

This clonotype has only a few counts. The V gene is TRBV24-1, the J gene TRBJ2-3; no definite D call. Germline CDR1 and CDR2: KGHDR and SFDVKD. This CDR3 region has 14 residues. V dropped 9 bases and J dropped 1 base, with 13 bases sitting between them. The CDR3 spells CATATPLGTDTQYF. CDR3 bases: TGTGCCACCGCGACTCCCCTCGGCACAGATACGCAGTATTTT.